This T cell receptor beta chain comes out of a study of T cells in narcolepsy. Study background: Patients with NT1 or NT2 and healthy control donors were enrolled. Study-level results: Autoreactive clone sequences were missing from some blood memory CD4+ repertoires. Comparing one patient's CSF and blood CD4+ clonotypes highlighted HCRT- and TRIB2-specific autoreactive clonotypes.

In this sample, this clone turned up a few times. Its antigen is unknown. Produced via immunoSEQ multiplex PCR; TCRdb's table is partial and in-frame only. The top ten hold 3% to 4% of the sample, which has approximately 30,000 clones, approximately 80% seen once. The receptor's source is a human donor with narcolepsy. The sequencing input was CD45RA- memory CD4+ T cells from PBMCs.

CDR3 nucleotide sequence: TGTGCCAGCAGCTGGGACAGGGGGCCGAACACTGAAGCTTTCTTT. As protein: CASSWDRGPNTEAFF. This sequence joins TRBV13 and TRBJ1-1, with 12 bases aligning to TRBD1. This CDR3 region has 15 residues. V lost 4 bases, J lost 1 base, and 1 base stayed unmatched. Germline V gives CDR1 PRHDT, CDR2 FYEKMQ (reference sequence).